The rows below give T cell receptor beta chains drawn from one sample of a study of blood T cell repertoires in COVID-19. Produced via immunoSEQ multiplex PCR; TCRdb's table is partial and in-frame only. The table records 150,000 to 200,000 clones, 70% to 80% of them present only once. The sequenced sample was peripheral blood. The origin of the receptors is a man aged 45 to 65 who had recovered from COVID-19. CDR3s include the opening cysteine and the closing phenylalanine or tryptophan. Each record gives: clone size, J gene, V gene, D gene, CDR3 DNA, CDR3 protein. The D gene is left open where the match is weak. Clone size is shown for a subset of rows, as once, few, many or a class of expanded clone.

NA | TRBJ2-1 | TRBV4-1 | TRBD2 | TGCGCCAGCAGCCTCGGACTAGCGGAGTACAATGAGCAGTTCTTC | CASSLGLAEYNEQFF
NA | TRBJ1-1 | TRBV4-1 | NA | TGCGCCAGCAGCCAAGAGACCAGGGCCAGGAACACTGAAGCTTTCTTT | CASSQETRARNTEAFF
NA | TRBJ1-5 | TRBV4-1 | NA | TGCGCCAGCAGCCTTCTCCCCGGGCAGGGGATGGGCAATCAGCCCCAGCATTTT | CASSLLPGQGMGNQPQHF
NA | TRBJ2-6 | TRBV5-4 | NA | TGTGCCAGCAGCTTACAGGTCTCTGGGGCCAACGTCCTGACTTTC | CASSLQVSGANVLTF
few | TRBJ1-2 | TRBV2 | TRBD1 | TGTGCCAGCAGACAACGACAGGGGGACCTCTATGGCTACACCTTC | CASRQRQGDLYGYTF
NA | TRBJ2-7 | TRBV7-3 | NA | TGTGCCAGCAGCCGACAGGCGGAAGGGGGCTACGAGCAGTACTTC | CASSRQAEGGYEQYF
NA | TRBJ2-3 | TRBV11-2 | TRBD2 | TGTGCCAGCACTACGGGAGGTCCAAGTACGCAGTATTTT | CASTTGGPSTQYF
NA | TRBJ2-1 | TRBV18 | TRBD2 | TGTGCCAGCTCCCCGAATCTAGCGGGAGGTGAGCAGTTCTTC | CASSPNLAGGEQFF
NA | TRBJ2-1 | TRBV5-1 | NA | TGCGCCAGCAGCGCCTTCGCCGGGACATCCTCCTACAATGAGCAGTTCTTC | CASSAFAGTSSYNEQFF
few | TRBJ1-2 | TRBV7-9 | NA | TGTGCCAGCAGCTCCCAAACGACGGAGTATGGCTACACCTTC | CASSSQTTEYGYTF
NA | TRBJ2-2 | TRBV6-4 | NA | TGTGCCAGCAGTCTCGAGGGTGGCACCGGGGAGCTGTTTTTT | CASSLEGGTGELFF
NA | TRBJ2-1 | TRBV4-2 | NA | TGTGCCAGCAGCCAAGCGTCCCACAATGAGCAGTTCTTC | CASSQASHNEQFF
NA | TRBJ2-1 | TRBV12-3/TRBV12-4 | NA | TGTGCCAGCAGATTCACCACAGGGAATGGGCAGTTCTTC | CASRFTTGNGQFF
NA | TRBJ1-2 | TRBV6-6 | NA | TGTGCCAGCACCGACACGCCAACAGGGTTAAATGGCTACACCTTC | CASTDTPTGLNGYTF
NA | TRBJ1-5 | TRBV19 | NA | TGTGCCAGTAGTATATGGGACCTTTTGGGGGGGCAGCCCCAGCATTTT | CASSIWDLLGGQPQHF
NA | TRBJ2-1 | TRBV3-1/TRBV3-2 | NA | TGTGCCAGCAGCCAAGACGCGGGACCCTACAATGAGCAGTTCTTC | CASSQDAGPYNEQFF
NA | TRBJ2-1 | TRBV27 | NA | TGTGCCAGCAGCCCGACTGTAGGAGGATACAATGAGCAGTTCTTC | CASSPTVGGYNEQFF
once | TRBJ1-1 | TRBV24-1 | TRBD1 | TGTGCCACCAGTGATTGGGAGGGACAGGGTCTCTATAACCTCACCGTGGTTAGTACTGAAGCTTTCTTT | CATSDWEGQGLYNLTVVSTEAFF
NA | TRBJ2-1 | TRBV6-1 | TRBD2 | TGTGCCAGCAGTGAACTAGCGGGAGGAATAAATGAGCAGTTCTTC | CASSELAGGINEQFF
NA | TRBJ2-1 | TRBV3-1/TRBV3-2 | TRBD2 | TGTGCCAGCAGCCCAACAATTCAAGCGGGAGTGGGTGGGAATGAGCAGTTCTTC | CASSPTIQAGVGGNEQFF
NA | TRBJ2-2 | TRBV3-1/TRBV3-2 | NA | TGTGCCAGCAGCCAAGTTAGGGGTGCCGGGGAGCTGTTTTTT | CASSQVRGAGELFF
NA | TRBJ2-4 | TRBV5-1 | NA | TGCGCCAGCAGCTTGAGCTCAGGGGGGTTCGGAAACATTCAGTACTTC | CASSLSSGGFGNIQYF
NA | TRBJ2-7 | TRBV28 | NA | TGTGCCAGCACCTTGTTCTCCGAGCAGTACTTC | CASTLFSEQYF
NA | TRBJ1-6 | TRBV6-6 | NA | TGTGCCAGCAGTTACGCCGAACTCAATTCACCCCTCCACTTT | CASSYAELNSPLHF
NA | TRBJ2-1 | TRBV4-1 | TRBD2 | TGCGCCAGCAGCCAACCGGGACTAGCGGGAGTGGGGAATGAGCAGTTCTTC | CASSQPGLAGVGNEQFF
NA | TRBJ1-3 | TRBV7-6 | TRBD1 | TGTGCCAGCAGCTACCGGACAGGTTCTGGAAACACCATATATTTT | CASSYRTGSGNTIYF
once | TRBJ2-6 | TRBV2 | NA | TGTGCCAGCAGGAGGAGGGCCGGGGCCAACGTCCTGACTTTC | CASRRRAGANVLTF